This T cell receptor beta chain was documented in a study of CD8 T cells in Susac syndrome. Random hexamers served to reverse transcribe roughly 0.45 to 1 ug RNA. TCRdb ran MiXCR on the immunoSEQ multiplex PCR reads and lists one entry per CDR3 protein. This repertoire shows approximately 74,000 distinct CDR3 sequences, over 85% found once; its top ten account for around 0.94%. The sequenced sample consisted of CD8+ T cells from PBMCs. The receptor was isolated from a human donor with Susac syndrome.

The CDR3 loop reads CATSMTPNTEAFF. In nucleotides, the CDR3 is TGTGCCACCAGTATGACACCGAACACTGAAGCTTTCTTT. The rearrangement links TRBV15 to TRBJ1-1; D remains ambiguous. With 6 bases removed from V and 1 base from J, the gap between germline ends came to 9 bases. This CDR3 has 13 residues. CDR1 and CDR2 from the germline V gene are LNHNV and YYDKDF (reference sequence). The variable domain in full, with the rest retrieved from reference TRBV15 and TRBJ1-1, is DAMVIQNPRYQVTQFGKPVTLSCSQTLNHNVMYWYQQKSSQAPKLLFHYYDKDFNNEADTPDNFQSRRPNTSFCFLDIRSPGLGDTAMYLCATSMTPNTEAFFGQGTRLTVV.